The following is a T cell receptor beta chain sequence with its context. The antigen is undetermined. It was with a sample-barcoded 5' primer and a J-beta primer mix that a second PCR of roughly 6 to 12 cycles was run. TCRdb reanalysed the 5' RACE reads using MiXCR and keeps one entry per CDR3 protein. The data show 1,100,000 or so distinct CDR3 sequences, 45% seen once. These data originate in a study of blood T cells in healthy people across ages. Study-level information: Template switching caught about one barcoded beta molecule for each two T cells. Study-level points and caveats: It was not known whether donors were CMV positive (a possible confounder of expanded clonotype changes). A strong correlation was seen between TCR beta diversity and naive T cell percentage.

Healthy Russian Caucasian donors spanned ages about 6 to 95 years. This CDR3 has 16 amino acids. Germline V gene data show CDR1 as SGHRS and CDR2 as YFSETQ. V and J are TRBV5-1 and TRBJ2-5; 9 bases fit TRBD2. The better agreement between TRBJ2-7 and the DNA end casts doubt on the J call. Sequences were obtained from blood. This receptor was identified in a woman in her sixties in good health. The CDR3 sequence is CASSMDGGTSRYEQYF. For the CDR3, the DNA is TGCGCCAGCAGCATGGACGGCGGGACTAGCCGTTACGAGCAGTACTTC.